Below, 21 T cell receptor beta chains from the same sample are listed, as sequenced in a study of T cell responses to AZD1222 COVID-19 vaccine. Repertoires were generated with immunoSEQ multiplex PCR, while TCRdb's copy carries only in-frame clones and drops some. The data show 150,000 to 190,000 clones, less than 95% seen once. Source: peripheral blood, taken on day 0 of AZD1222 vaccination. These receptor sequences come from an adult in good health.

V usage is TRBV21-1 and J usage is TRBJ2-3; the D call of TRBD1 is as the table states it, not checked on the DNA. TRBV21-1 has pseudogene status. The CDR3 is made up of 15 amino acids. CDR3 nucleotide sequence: TGTGCCAGCAGCGACCGACAGGTCGAGACAGATACGCAGTATTTT. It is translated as CASSDRQVETDTQYF.

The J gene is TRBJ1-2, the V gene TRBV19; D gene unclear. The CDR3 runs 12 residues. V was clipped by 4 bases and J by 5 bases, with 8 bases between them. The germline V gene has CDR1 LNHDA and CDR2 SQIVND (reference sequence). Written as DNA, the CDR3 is TGTGCCAGTAGTACCAAAGTTTATGGCTACACCTTC. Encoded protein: CASSTKVYGYTF.

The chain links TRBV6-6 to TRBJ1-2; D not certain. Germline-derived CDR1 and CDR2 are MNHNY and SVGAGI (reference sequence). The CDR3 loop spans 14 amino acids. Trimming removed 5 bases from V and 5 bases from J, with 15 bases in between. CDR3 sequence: CASSPYDTGYGYTF. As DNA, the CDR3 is TGTGCCAGCAGTCCTTACGACACCGGTTATGGCTACACCTTC.

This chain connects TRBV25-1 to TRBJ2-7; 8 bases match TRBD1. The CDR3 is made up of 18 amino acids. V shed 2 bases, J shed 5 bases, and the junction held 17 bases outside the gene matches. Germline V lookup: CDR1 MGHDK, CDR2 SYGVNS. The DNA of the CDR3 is TGTGCCAGCAGTGAACGTTCGCAGGGGGCATATCTAGTCGACGAGCAGTACTTC. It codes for CASSERSQGAYLVDEQYF.

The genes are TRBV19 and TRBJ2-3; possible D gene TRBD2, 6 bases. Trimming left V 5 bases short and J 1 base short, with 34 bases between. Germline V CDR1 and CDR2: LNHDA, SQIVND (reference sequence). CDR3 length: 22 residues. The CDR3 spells CASSPSGVVPYTVLEGTDTQYF. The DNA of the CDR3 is TGTGCCAGTAGTCCCTCGGGGGTGGTACCTTATACGGTCTTGGAGGGCACAGATACGCAGTATTTT.

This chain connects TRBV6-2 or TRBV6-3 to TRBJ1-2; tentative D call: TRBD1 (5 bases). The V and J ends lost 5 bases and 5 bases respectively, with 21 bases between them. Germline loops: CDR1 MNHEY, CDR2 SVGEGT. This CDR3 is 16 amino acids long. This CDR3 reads CASSPPGTPEFYGYTF. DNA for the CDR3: TGTGCCAGCAGTCCCCCCGGGACCCCGGAGTTTTATGGCTACACCTTC.

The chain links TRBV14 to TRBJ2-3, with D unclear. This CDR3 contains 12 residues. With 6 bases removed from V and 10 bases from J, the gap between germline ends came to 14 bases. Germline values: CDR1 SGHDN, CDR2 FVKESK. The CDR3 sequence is CASRGSSSAQYF. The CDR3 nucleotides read TGTGCCAGCAGGGGGTCTAGTTCTGCGCAGTATTTT.

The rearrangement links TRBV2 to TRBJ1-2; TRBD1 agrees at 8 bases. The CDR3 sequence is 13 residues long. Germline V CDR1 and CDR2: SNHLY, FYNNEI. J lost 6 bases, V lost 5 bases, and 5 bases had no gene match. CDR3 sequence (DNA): TGTGCCAGCAGTTCGACAGGGGCCGATGGCTACACCTTC. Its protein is CASSSTGADGYTF.

CDR3 DNA sequence: TGTGCCAGCAGCTCTGAGGGGGTTTATGGCTACACCTTC. Translation gives CASSSEGVYGYTF. This chain connects TRBV5-4 to TRBJ1-2, with TRBD1 as a possible D gene (6 bases). Trimming removed 3 bases at V and 5 bases at J, with 11 bases between. Germline V lookup: CDR1 SGHNT, CDR2 YYREEE (reference sequence). There are 13 residues in the CDR3.

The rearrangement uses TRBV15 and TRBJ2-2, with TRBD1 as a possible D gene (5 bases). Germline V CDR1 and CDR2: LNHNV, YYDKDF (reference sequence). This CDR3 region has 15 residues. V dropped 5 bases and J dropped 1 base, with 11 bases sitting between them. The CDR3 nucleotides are TGTGCCACCAGCTCTACAACAGGGAACACCGGGGAGCTGTTTTTT. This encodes CATSSTTGNTGELFF.

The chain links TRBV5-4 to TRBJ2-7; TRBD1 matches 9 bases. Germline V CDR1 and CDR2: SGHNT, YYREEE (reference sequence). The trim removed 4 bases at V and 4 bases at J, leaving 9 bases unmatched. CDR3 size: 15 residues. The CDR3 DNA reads TGTGCCAGCAGCCAACAGGCACAGGGGGCATACGAGCAGTACTTC. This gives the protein CASSQQAQGAYEQYF.

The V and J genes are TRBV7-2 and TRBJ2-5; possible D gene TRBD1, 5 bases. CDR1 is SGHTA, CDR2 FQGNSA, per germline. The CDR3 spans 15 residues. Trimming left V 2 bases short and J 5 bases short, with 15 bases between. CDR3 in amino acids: CASSLKWGAGETQYF. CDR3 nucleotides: TGTGCCAGCAGCTTAAAGTGGGGCGCCGGGGAGACCCAGTACTTC. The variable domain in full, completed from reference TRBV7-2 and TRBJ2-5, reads GAGVSQSPSNKVTEKGKDVELRCDPISGHTALYWYRQSLGQGLEFLIYFQGNSAPDKSGLPSDRFSAERTGGSVSTLTIQRTQQEDSAVYLCASSLKWGAGETQYFGPGTRLLVL.

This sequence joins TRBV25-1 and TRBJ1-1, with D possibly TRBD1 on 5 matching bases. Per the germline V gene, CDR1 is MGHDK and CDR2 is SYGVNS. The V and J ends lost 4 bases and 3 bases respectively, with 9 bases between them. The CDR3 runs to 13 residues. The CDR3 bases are TGTGCCAGCAGTGCCGGGGGGTACACTGAAGCTTTCTTT. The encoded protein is CASSAGGYTEAFF.

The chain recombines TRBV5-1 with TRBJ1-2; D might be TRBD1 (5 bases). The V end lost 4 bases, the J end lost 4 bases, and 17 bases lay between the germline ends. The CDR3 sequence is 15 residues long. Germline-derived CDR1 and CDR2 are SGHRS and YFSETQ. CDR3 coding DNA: TGCGCCAGCAGCGTAGGGGTGGGGGACCCCTATGGCTACACCTTC. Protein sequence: CASSVGVGDPYGYTF.

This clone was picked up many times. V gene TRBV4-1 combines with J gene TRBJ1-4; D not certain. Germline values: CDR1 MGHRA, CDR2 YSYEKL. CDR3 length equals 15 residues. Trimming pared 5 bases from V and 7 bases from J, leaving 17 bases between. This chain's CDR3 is CASSVIYGEVEKLFF. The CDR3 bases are TGCGCCAGCAGCGTGATTTATGGTGAGGTTGAAAAACTGTTTTTT.

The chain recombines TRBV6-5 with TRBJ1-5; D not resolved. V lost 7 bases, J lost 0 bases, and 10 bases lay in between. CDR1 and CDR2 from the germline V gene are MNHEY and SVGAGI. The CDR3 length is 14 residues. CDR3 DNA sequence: TGTGCCAGCAACCCCGGGTATAGCAATCAGCCCCAGCATTTT. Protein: CASNPGYSNQPQHF.

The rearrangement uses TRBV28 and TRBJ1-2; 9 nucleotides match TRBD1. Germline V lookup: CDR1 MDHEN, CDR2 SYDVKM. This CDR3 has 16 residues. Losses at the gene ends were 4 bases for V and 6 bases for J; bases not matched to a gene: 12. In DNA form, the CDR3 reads TGTGCCAGCAGTTCGGGTTTCCCGGACAGGGGCGATGGCTACACCTTC. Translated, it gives CASSSGFPDRGDGYTF.

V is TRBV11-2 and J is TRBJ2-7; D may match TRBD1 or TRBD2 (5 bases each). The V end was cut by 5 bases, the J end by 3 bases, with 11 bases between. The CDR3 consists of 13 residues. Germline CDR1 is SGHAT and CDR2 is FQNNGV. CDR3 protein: CASSPGAVYEQYF. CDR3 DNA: TGTGCCAGCAGCCCCGGGGCAGTCTACGAGCAGTACTTC.

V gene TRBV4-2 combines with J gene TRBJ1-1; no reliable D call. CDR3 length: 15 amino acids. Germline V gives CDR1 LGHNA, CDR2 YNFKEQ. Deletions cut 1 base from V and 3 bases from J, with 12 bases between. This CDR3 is CASSQAGRRDTEAFF. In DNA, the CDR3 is TGTGCCAGCAGCCAAGCCGGCCGGCGGGACACTGAAGCTTTCTTT.

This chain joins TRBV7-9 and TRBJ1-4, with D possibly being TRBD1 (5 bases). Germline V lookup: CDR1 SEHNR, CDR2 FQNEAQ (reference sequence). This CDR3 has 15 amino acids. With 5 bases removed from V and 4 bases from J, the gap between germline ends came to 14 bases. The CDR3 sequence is CASSLPGRDNEKLFF. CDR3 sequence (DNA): TGTGCCAGCAGCCTTCCCGGCAGGGATAATGAAAAACTGTTTTTT.

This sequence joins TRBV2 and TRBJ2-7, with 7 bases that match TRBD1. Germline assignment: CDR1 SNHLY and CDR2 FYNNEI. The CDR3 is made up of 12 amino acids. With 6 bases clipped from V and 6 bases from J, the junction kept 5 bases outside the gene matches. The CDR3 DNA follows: TGTGCCAGCAGCAACAGGGGTGGCGAGCAGTACTTC. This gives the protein CASSNRGGEQYF. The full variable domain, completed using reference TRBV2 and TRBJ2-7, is EPEVTQTPSHQVTQMGQEVILRCVPISNHLYFYWYRQILGQKVEFLVSFYNNEISEKSEIFDDQFSVERPDGSNFTLKIRSTKLEDSAMYFCASSNRGGEQYFGPGTRLTVT.